This is a list of T cell receptor beta chains from one sample in a study of neoadjuvant anti-PD-1 for oral cavity cancer. Produced via immunoSEQ multiplex PCR; TCRdb's table is partial and in-frame only. Of tens of thousands of clones in the sample, 79% are singletons; the top ten hold approximately 2.8%. This sample comprised PBMCs, obtained before nivolumab (anti-PD-1) treatment. Receptors originate from a person between 35 and 79 years old with oral cavity squamous cell carcinoma. CDR3s include the opening cysteine and the closing phenylalanine or tryptophan. The order of the fields is CDR3 DNA, CDR3 protein, clone size, CDR3 length, J gene, D gene, V gene. A D gene is named only where the DNA matches it firmly. Where a row states a size, it is once, few, many or the class of an expanded clone; other rows omit it.

DNA: TGCGCCAGCAGCCAAGATCCCGCGGGAGCCCTCCGCTACGAGCAGTACTTC; CDR3: CASSQDPAGALRYEQYF; size: few; length: 17; J: TRBJ2-7; D: TRBD2; V: TRBV4-1
DNA: TGTGCCAGCAGCTCCGGGGGGGCCGTCACCGGGGAGCTGTTTTTT; CDR3: CASSSGGAVTGELFF; size: .; length: 15; J: TRBJ2-2; D: TRBD2; V: TRBV6-5
DNA: TGCAGCGTTGATCGCGGCGGTACCCAAGAGACCCAGTACTTC; CDR3: CSVDRGGTQETQYF; size: .; length: 14; J: TRBJ2-5; D: .; V: TRBV29-1
DNA: TGCGCCAGTACCTTCGGCCCAAGGGAGACCCAGTACTTC; CDR3: CASTFGPRETQYF; size: once; length: 13; J: TRBJ2-5; D: .; V: TRBV5-1
DNA: TGTGCCAGGAGCTTTGCGGGAGGGAAAGACAATGAGCAGTTCTTC; CDR3: CARSFAGGKDNEQFF; size: .; length: 15; J: TRBJ2-1; D: TRBD2; V: TRBV5-4
DNA: TGTGCCATCAACGCCGCTTTTGAGGAGCCCCAGCATTTT; CDR3: CAINAAFEEPQHF; size: .; length: 13; J: TRBJ1-5; D: .; V: TRBV10-3
DNA: TGTGCCTGGAGTGCTAGGACGGGGACAGGGAATGGCTACACCTTC; CDR3: CAWSARTGTGNGYTF; size: few; length: 15; J: TRBJ1-2; D: TRBD1; V: TRBV30
DNA: TGTGCCAGCAGCCAAGATACTAGCGGGGGGGCCTACAATGAGCAGTTCTTC; CDR3: CASSQDTSGGAYNEQFF; size: .; length: 17; J: TRBJ2-1; D: TRBD2; V: TRBV4-2
DNA: TGTGCCAGCAGCTTAGCTCGACTTGGGAGGGGTCCGTCCCGCCAAGAGACCCAGTACTTC; CDR3: CASSLARLGRGPSRQETQYF; size: .; length: 20; J: TRBJ2-5; D: TRBD2; V: TRBV7-8
DNA: TGTGCCAGCAGTTCCCTCGGAAAATCTCAACAGCCCCAGCATTTT; CDR3: CASSSLGKSQQPQHF; size: .; length: 15; J: TRBJ1-5; D: .; V: TRBV6-5
DNA: TGTGCCAGCAGCTCCGGACTGAATGAGCAGTTCTTC; CDR3: CASSSGLNEQFF; size: .; length: 12; J: TRBJ2-1; D: .; V: TRBV7-1
DNA: TGTGCCTGGAACCGGGACAGGGGGAAGAATGAGCAGTTCTTC; CDR3: CAWNRDRGKNEQFF; size: .; length: 14; J: TRBJ2-1; D: TRBD1; V: TRBV30
DNA: TGTGCCAGCTTCCGGGCTAGGGACACTGAAGCTTTCTTT; CDR3: CASFRARDTEAFF; size: .; length: 13; J: TRBJ1-1; D: .; V: TRBV6-6
DNA: TGTGCCAGTAGTACCACTCGACGGAAGAGCAATCAGCCCCAGCATTTT; CDR3: CASSTTRRKSNQPQHF; size: .; length: 16; J: TRBJ1-5; D: .; V: TRBV19
DNA: TGTGCCAGCATTCTGACAGGGGGCTTTGAAGCTTTCTTT; CDR3: CASILTGGFEAFF; size: .; length: 13; J: TRBJ1-1; D: TRBD1; V: TRBV6-1
DNA: TGCAGCGTTGAAGATCCGGGGGCCTCCTACGAGCAGTACTTC; CDR3: CSVEDPGASYEQYF; size: .; length: 14; J: TRBJ2-7; D: .; V: TRBV29-1
DNA: TGTGCCAGCAGCTCGGACAGTTTCAATCAGCCCCAGCATTTT; CDR3: CASSSDSFNQPQHF; size: .; length: 14; J: TRBJ1-5; D: .; V: TRBV7-2
DNA: TGTGCCATCAGTGAGTCAGGGAGGAGGAATTCTGAAGCTTTCTTT; CDR3: CAISESGRRNSEAFF; size: .; length: 15; J: TRBJ1-1; D: .; V: TRBV10-3
DNA: TGTGCCAGTAGTGCCCCGGGAGACAGCGCGGGCACTGAAGCTTTCTTT; CDR3: CASSAPGDSAGTEAFF; size: once; length: 16; J: TRBJ1-1; D: .; V: TRBV19
DNA: TGTGCCAGCAGTCTCCTCAGTCGGGGGTTCTCCTACAATGAGCAGTTCTTC; CDR3: CASSLLSRGFSYNEQFF; size: .; length: 17; J: TRBJ2-1; D: .; V: TRBV27
DNA: TGTGCCAGCAGTTTAATCCGGTCAGGGAATGAAAAACTGTTTTTT; CDR3: CASSLIRSGNEKLFF; size: once; length: 15; J: TRBJ1-4; D: .; V: TRBV27
DNA: TGTGCCAGCAGTTCCACGGGACAGGGGGAAGAAAAACTGTTTTTT; CDR3: CASSSTGQGEEKLFF; size: .; length: 15; J: TRBJ1-4; D: TRBD1; V: TRBV6-6
DNA: TGTGCCCAAAGCCGGGAGGGGGCAGATACGCAGTATTTT; CDR3: CAQSREGADTQYF; size: .; length: 13; J: TRBJ2-3; D: TRBD2; V: TRBV30
DNA: TGTGCCAGCAGCAACCAGGGGGGCACAGATACGCAGTATTTT; CDR3: CASSNQGGTDTQYF; size: .; length: 14; J: TRBJ2-3; D: TRBD1; V: TRBV7-2
DNA: TGTGCCAGCCGGACTAGCGGGAGGGCCGCGGGCGAGCAGTTCTTC; CDR3: CASRTSGRAAGEQFF; size: .; length: 15; J: TRBJ2-1; D: TRBD2; V: TRBV2